The 5 T cell receptor beta chains below were found in one sample sequenced in a study of Ad26.COV2.S vaccination and SARS-CoV-2 variants. This sample's treatment: 15 to 20 received Ad26.COV2.S at low or high dose, single or two shots; 5 received placebo; per-sample allocation not given. Sampling occurred on day 63 after the first vaccine or placebo injection. The method was immunoSEQ multiplex PCR; TCRdb's version includes in-frame clones alone and lacks a portion of them. The sample consists of about 250,000 clones, around 88% of them appearing once. The input for sequencing was peripheral blood, taken in a trial of Ad26.COV2.S vaccine versus placebo. The receptor set was obtained from a person aged 18-60 years who received the Ad26.COV2.S COVID-19 vaccine or a placebo.

The rearrangement links TRBV20-1 to TRBJ1-2; D is unclear. CDR3 length: 13 amino acids. Between the trimmed V and J ends, which lost 3 bases and 8 bases, there was a span of 16 bases. Germline V gives CDR1 DFQATT, CDR2 SNEGSKA (reference sequence). CDR3 region: CSASRDGTRGYTF. The CDR3 DNA is TGCAGTGCTAGTAGAGACGGAACTCGCGGCTACACCTTC.

This chain connects TRBV7-9 to TRBJ2-5; TRBD1 might be the D (6 bases). The CDR3 runs to 15 residues. Per the germline V gene, CDR1 is SEHNR and CDR2 is FQNEAQ (reference sequence). V lost 4 bases and J 4 bases, leaving 16 bases between the germline ends. CDR3 sequence: CASSSRTQGGETQYF. The CDR3 DNA reads as TGTGCCAGCAGCTCTCGGACCCAAGGGGGAGAGACCCAGTACTTC.

V and J are TRBV25-1 and TRBJ1-5; possibly TRBD1 for D (5 bases). CDR1 MGHDK and CDR2 SYGVNS come from the germline V gene. Trimming stripped 2 bases from V and 1 base from J, with 15 bases between. The CDR3 has 17 residues. DNA for the CDR3: TGTGCCAGCAGTGAAGCGGGGTTGGGGGGGAGCAATCAGCCCCAGCATTTT. Its protein is CASSEAGLGGSNQPQHF.

The V gene is TRBV12-5, the J gene TRBJ2-1; 12 positions agree with TRBD1. The CDR3 runs to 15 residues. J was trimmed by 8 bases and V by 9 bases; bases with no gene match: 11. Germline V gene sequence: CDR1 LGHNT, CDR2 FRNRAP. The CDR3 DNA follows: TGTGCTAGCCTCGGGGGGGACAGGGGGCCCCATGAGCAGTTCTTC. It translates to CASLGGDRGPHEQFF.

The rearrangement uses TRBV5-1 and TRBJ2-3; no reliable D call. The CDR3 totals 14 residues. Trimming removed 3 bases at V and 0 bases at J, with 8 bases between. Germline CDR1 reads SGHRS; CDR2 reads YFSETQ. In DNA form, the CDR3 reads TGCGCCAGCAGCTGGAGTCGTAGCACAGATACGCAGTATTTT. Protein product: CASSWSRSTDTQYF.